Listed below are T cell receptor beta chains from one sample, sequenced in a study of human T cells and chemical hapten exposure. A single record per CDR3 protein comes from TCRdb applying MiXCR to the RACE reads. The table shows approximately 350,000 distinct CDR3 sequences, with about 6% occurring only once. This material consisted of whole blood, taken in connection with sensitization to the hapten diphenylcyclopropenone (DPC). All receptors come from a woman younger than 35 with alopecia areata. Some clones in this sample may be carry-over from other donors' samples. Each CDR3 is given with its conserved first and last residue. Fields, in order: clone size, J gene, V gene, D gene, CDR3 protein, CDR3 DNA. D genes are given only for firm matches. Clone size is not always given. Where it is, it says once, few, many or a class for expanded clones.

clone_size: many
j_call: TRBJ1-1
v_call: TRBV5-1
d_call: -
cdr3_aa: CASSLESGGTWAEAFF
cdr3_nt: TGCGCCAGCAGCTTGGAGAGCGGCGGGACTTGGGCTGAAGCTTTCTTT

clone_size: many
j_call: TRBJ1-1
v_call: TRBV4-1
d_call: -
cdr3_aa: CASSQVWGVEAFF
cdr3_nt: TGCGCCAGCAGCCAAGTTTGGGGGGTTGAAGCTTTCTTT

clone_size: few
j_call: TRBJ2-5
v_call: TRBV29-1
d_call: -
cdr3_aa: CSVESAYKETQYF
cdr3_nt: TGCAGCGTTGAATCTGCGTATAAAGAGACCCAGTACTTC

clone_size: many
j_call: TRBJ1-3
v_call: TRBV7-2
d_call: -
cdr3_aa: CASSFSESGNTIYF
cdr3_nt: TGTGCCAGCAGCTTTTCAGAGTCTGGAAACACCATATATTTT

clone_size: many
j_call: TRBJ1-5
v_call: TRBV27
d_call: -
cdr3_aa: CASSLLGRANQPQHF
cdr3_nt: TGTGCCAGCAGTTTATTGGGGAGGGCCAATCAGCCCCAGCATTTT

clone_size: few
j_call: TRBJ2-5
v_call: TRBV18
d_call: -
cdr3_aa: CASSPAGSETQYF
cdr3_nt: TGTGCCAGCTCACCGGCAGGGTCAGAGACCCAGTACTTC

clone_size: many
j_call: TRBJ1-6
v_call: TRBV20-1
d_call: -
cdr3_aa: CSAKTGSYNSPLHF
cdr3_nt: TGCAGTGCTAAAACAGGCTCCTATAATTCACCCCTCCACTTT

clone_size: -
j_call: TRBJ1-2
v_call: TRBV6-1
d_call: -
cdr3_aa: CATRRFGADPGSYGYTF
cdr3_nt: TGTGCCACCCGTCGGTTCGGGGCTGACCCGGGTTCGTATGGCTACACCTTC

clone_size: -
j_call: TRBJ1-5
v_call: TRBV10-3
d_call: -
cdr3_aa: CAISERESNQPQHF
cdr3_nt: TGTGCCATCAGTGAGAGGGAGAGCAATCAGCCCCAGCATTTT

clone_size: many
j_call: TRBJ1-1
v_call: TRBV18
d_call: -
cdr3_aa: CASRQGNTEAFF
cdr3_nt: TGTGCCAGCCGTCAGGGTAATACTGAAGCTTTCTTT

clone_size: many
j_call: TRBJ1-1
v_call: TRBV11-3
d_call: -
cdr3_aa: CASSSGQSNTEAFF
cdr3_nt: TGTGCCAGCAGCTCAGGACAGTCGAACACTGAAGCTTTCTTT

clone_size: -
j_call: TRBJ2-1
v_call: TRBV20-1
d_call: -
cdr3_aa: CREGQVSHSGSYNEQFF
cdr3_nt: TGCAGGGAGGGACAGGTGTCTCATAGCGGGTCCTACAATGAGCAGTTCTTC